Below, 26 T cell receptor beta chains from the same sample are listed, as sequenced in a study of T cells after yellow fever vaccination. MiXCR was run by TCRdb on the 5' RACE reads, yielding one entry per CDR3 protein. Found here are some 300,000 distinct CDR3 sequences, 3.6% of them singletons; the top ten hold roughly a quarter. This specimen consisted of PBMCs, obtained on the day of the yellow fever booster vaccination. The receptors shown here come from a man aged 18 to 35 who received the YFV17D yellow fever vaccine.

The chain joins TRBV27 to TRBJ1-6, with 9 bases lining up with TRBD1. Germline CDR1 and CDR2: MNHEY and SMNVEV (reference sequence). The J segment lost 0 bases and the V segment lost 3 bases, leaving 3 bases of the junction unmatched. This CDR3 is 17 amino acids long. CDR3 protein: CASSFSTGGSYNSPLHF. In DNA form, the CDR3 reads TGTGCCAGCAGTTTTTCGACAGGGGGCTCCTATAATTCACCCCTCCACTTT.

This clonotype showed up just a few times. The J gene is TRBJ2-2, the V gene TRBV4-2, with TRBD2 matching over 13 bases. Germline CDR1 LGHNA, CDR2 YNFKEQ. V lost 4 bases to trimming and J lost 6 bases; unmatched junction nucleotides: 2. CDR3 length: 15 residues. CDR3 DNA: TGTGCCAGCAGCCCGACTAGCGGGGGGCCCGGGGAGCTGTTTTTT. It codes for CASSPTSGGPGELFF.

The chain has TRBV6-5 and TRBJ1-6, with TRBD1 identical over 7 bases. The junction had 7 bases not matched to a gene; V was cut back by 2 bases and J by 3 bases. CDR1 is MNHEY and CDR2 is SVGAGI in the germline V gene. This CDR3 contains 17 residues. CDR3: CASSYGTGDFYNSPLHF. The DNA of the CDR3 is TGTGCCAGCAGTTACGGCACAGGGGACTTCTATAATTCACCCCTCCACTTT.

This clonotype was observed at least ten times. The V and J genes are TRBV5-1 and TRBJ2-5; D remains unclear. There are 13 residues in the CDR3. V was pared by 4 bases and J by 4 bases, with 11 bases between. Germline V gene lookup returns CDR1 SGHRS and CDR2 YFSETQ. Here the CDR3 reads CASSNSRIETQYF. The CDR3 nucleotides read TGCGCCAGCAGCAACTCCAGGATAGAGACCCAGTACTTC.

This clonotype was picked up many times. The J gene is TRBJ1-5, the V gene TRBV6-2 or TRBV6-3; no definite D call. Between the trimmed V and J ends, which lost 2 bases and 6 bases, there was a span of 11 bases. Germline V gene lookup returns CDR1 MNHEY and CDR2 SVGEGT. The CDR3 sequence is 14 residues long. The CDR3: CASSYVEVLQPQHF. The CDR3 DNA follows: TGTGCCAGCAGTTACGTGGAGGTCCTTCAGCCCCAGCATTTT.

The chain couples TRBV20-1 to TRBJ2-5; no reliable D call. CDR1 DFQATT and CDR2 SNEGSKA come from the germline V gene (reference sequence). V lost 6 bases and J lost 7, with 18 bases in between. There are 13 residues in the CDR3. This CDR3 reads CSASGSLGRTQYF. CDR3 bases: TGCAGTGCGAGTGGGTCGCTCGGGCGGACCCAGTACTTC.

This clonotype has a handful of counts. The genes are TRBV5-1 and TRBJ1-1; 9 nucleotides line up with TRBD1. Germline trimming cut 7 bases from V and 4 bases from J; bases unmatched to any gene: 14. CDR1 SGHRS and CDR2 YFSETQ come from the germline V gene. The CDR3 has 16 amino acids. The CDR3 loop is CASVYRGRDGRTEAFF. DNA for the CDR3: TGCGCCAGCGTATACAGGGGGCGCGACGGGCGCACTGAAGCTTTCTTT.

This clonotype showed up many times. J is TRBJ1-1 and V is TRBV18, with 7 bases matching TRBD1. The CDR3 covers 13 residues. The germline V gene has CDR1 KGHSH and CDR2 LQKENI. The junction had 2 bases not matched to a gene; V was cut back by 6 bases and J by 1 base. CDR3 in DNA: TGTGCCAGCTCCGGACAGGAGAACACTGAAGCTTTCTTT. Amino acids: CASSGQENTEAFF.

This clonotype was seen many times. This chain links TRBV6-5 with TRBJ2-1, with 10 bases identical to TRBD2. The CDR3 extends over 16 amino acids. Germline V gene lookup returns CDR1 MNHEY and CDR2 SVGAGI. J was trimmed by 6 bases and V by 5 bases; bases with no gene match: 10. The CDR3 DNA reads as TGTGCCAGCAGTATCATCAGCGGGGGGGCCTTCAATGAGCAGTTCTTC. Protein product: CASSIISGGAFNEQFF.

This clonotype was seen only a few times. The chain recombines TRBV12-3 or TRBV12-4 with TRBJ2-2; 8 bases are shared with TRBD1. The CDR3 loop spans 15 amino acids. Losses at the gene ends were 5 bases for V and 0 bases for J; bases not matched to a gene: 2. The CDR3 sequence is CASSGQGTNTGELFF. The CDR3 DNA is TGTGCCAGCAGTGGACAGGGAACGAACACCGGGGAGCTGTTTTTT.

The rearrangement links TRBV7-2 to TRBJ2-5, with 10 bases aligning to TRBD1. The CDR3 runs 16 residues. V lost 3 bases, J lost 3 bases, and 7 bases stayed unmatched. In germline, CDR1 is SGHTA, CDR2 FQGNSA. The CDR3 DNA is TGTGCCAGCAGCTTCCATCCCGGGACAGGGGAAGAGACCCAGTACTTC. It yields the protein CASSFHPGTGEETQYF.

The sample holds many counts of this clonotype. The CDR3 sequence is CSARVPGPTGELFF. The CDR3 DNA sequence: TGCAGTGCTAGAGTCCCGGGACCCACCGGGGAGCTGTTTTTT. J is TRBJ2-2 and V is TRBV20-1; tentatively, D is TRBD1 or TRBD2 (5 bases each). The CDR3 has 14 amino acids. V shed 1 base and J shed 4 bases, with 10 bases lying between them. Germline loops: CDR1 DFQATT, CDR2 SNEGSKA (reference sequence).

In this sample, this clonotype turned up a few times. J is TRBJ1-2 and V is TRBV5-1; D is unclear. The CDR3 is made up of 14 amino acids. From germline, CDR1 is SGHRS and CDR2 YFSETQ. Trimming removed 0 bases at V and 4 bases at J, with 10 bases between. The CDR3 DNA reads TGCGCCAGCAGCTTGGAGTCAGGCACCTATGGCTACACCTTC. It is translated as CASSLESGTYGYTF.

This clonotype was seen ten or more times. The chain links TRBV27 to TRBJ2-3; 9 bases are shared with TRBD1. Germline lookup yields CDR1 MNHEY and CDR2 SMNVEV (reference sequence). This CDR3 spans 14 amino acids. V dropped 5 bases and J dropped 6; count of bases not matched to a gene: 6. The CDR3 DNA sequence: TGTGCCAGCAGTCCTGACAGGGGGACGGATACGCAGTATTTT. This gives the protein CASSPDRGTDTQYF.

This clonotype was detected a few times. V usage is TRBV20-1 and J usage is TRBJ2-5, with D possibly TRBD2 on 5 matching bases. V was trimmed by 1 base and J by 7 bases, leaving 16 bases between them. The CDR3 has 14 residues. Looked up from germline, CDR1 is DFQATT and CDR2 is SNEGSKA (reference sequence). This chain's CDR3 is CSARAADAPGTQYF. For the CDR3, the DNA is TGCAGTGCTAGAGCAGCGGACGCGCCCGGGACCCAGTACTTC.

The V and J genes are TRBV5-1 and TRBJ2-2; D ambiguous. Germline CDR1 and CDR2: SGHRS and YFSETQ. V dropped 4 bases and J dropped 4 bases, with 23 bases sitting between them. This CDR3 spans 18 amino acids. The DNA of the CDR3 is TGCGCCAGCAGCACGATAGGATTGGCGAATAGGGCCACCGGGGAGCTGTTTTTT. Protein product: CASSTIGLANRATGELFF.

This clonotype was observed at least ten times. This sequence joins TRBV27 and TRBJ2-1; 7 nucleotides line up with TRBD2. V was clipped by 8 bases and J by 8 bases; unmatched bases: 6. The CDR3 has 12 residues. In germline, CDR1 is MNHEY, CDR2 SMNVEV (reference sequence). In DNA form, the CDR3 reads TGTGCCAGCTGTACTCGGGGGGATGAGCAGTTCTTC. It specifies CASCTRGDEQFF.

This clonotype was seen only a few times. The rearrangement links TRBV19 to TRBJ2-1, with 9 positions matching TRBD1. The J segment lost 7 bases and the V segment lost 7 bases, leaving 11 bases of the junction unmatched. The CDR3 runs to 15 residues. Germline V gene lookup returns CDR1 LNHDA and CDR2 SQIVND (reference sequence). The CDR3 loop reads CASKPLTGGGNEQFF. The CDR3 region has the DNA TGTGCCAGTAAACCATTGACAGGGGGTGGGAATGAGCAGTTCTTC.

The chain couples TRBV20-1 to TRBJ2-5; 14 bases agree with TRBD2. There are 19 residues in the CDR3. Germline CDR1 reads DFQATT; CDR2 reads SNEGSKA (reference sequence). J gave up 0 bases and V 0 bases, and 9 bases lay outside the gene matches. The DNA of the CDR3 is TGCAGTGCTAGAGATCTGCGGACTAGCGGGGGGCTCAACCAAGAGACCCAGTACTTC. This sequence encodes CSARDLRTSGGLNQETQYF.

The chain joins TRBV7-6 to TRBJ2-6; tentative D call: TRBD1 (6 bases). V was shortened by 2 bases and J by 8 bases, with 7 bases between the two germline ends. CDR3 size: 13 residues. Germline assignment: CDR1 SGHVS and CDR2 FNYEAQ. The CDR3 here is CASSLRGTNVLTF. CDR3 nucleotide sequence: TGTGCCAGCAGCTTAAGGGGGACCAACGTCCTGACTTTC.

This clonotype appeared many times. CDR3 DNA sequence: TGTGCCAGCAGCTTAGGCGGAACGAACACCGGGGAGCTGTTTTTT. Residues: CASSLGGTNTGELFF. The chain links TRBV11-2 to TRBJ2-2; D remains ambiguous. V lost 1 base and J lost 0, with 6 bases in between. Germline CDR1 and CDR2: SGHAT and FQNNGV. CDR3 length equals 15 residues.

This chain links TRBV9 with TRBJ2-2; D remains unclear. The CDR3 is 13 amino acids. Germline V gene sequence: CDR1 SGDLS, CDR2 YYNGEE. Trimming took 1 base from V and 4 from J, leaving 5 bases between them. CDR3 DNA: TGTGCCAGCAGCGTATTAAGCACCGGGGAGCTGTTTTTT. Encoded protein: CASSVLSTGELFF.

This clonotype was seen at least ten times. This chain uses TRBV5-1 with TRBJ1-2, with 7 positions matching TRBD1. Germline V gives CDR1 SGHRS, CDR2 YFSETQ. V was clipped by 4 bases and J by 4 bases; unmatched bases: 10. CDR3 size: 15 residues. DNA of the CDR3: TGCGCCAGCAGCCTACGGGACAGCTTAGTCTATGGCTACACCTTC. This gives the protein CASSLRDSLVYGYTF. The whole variable domain, remainder taken from reference TRBV5-1 and TRBJ1-2, is KAGVTQTPRYLIKTRGQQVTLSCSPISGHRSVSWYQQTPGQGLQFLFEYFSETQRNKGNFPGRFSGRQFSNSRSEMNVSTLELGDSALYLCASSLRDSLVYGYTFGSGTRLTVV.

The sample holds many counts of this clonotype. This chain links TRBV7-9 with TRBJ2-5; 9 bases agree with TRBD1. The CDR3 sequence is 19 residues long. Per the germline V gene, CDR1 is SEHNR and CDR2 is FQNEAQ (reference sequence). V trimming: 2 bases; J trimming: 1 base; junction bases outside the gene matches: 14. The CDR3 DNA follows: TGTGCCAGCAGCTTATCTCCGTGGGGGACAGGGTATCTCCAAGAGACCCAGTACTTC. As protein: CASSLSPWGTGYLQETQYF.

This clonotype was seen ten or more times. The chain employs TRBV7-2 and TRBJ2-5, with TRBD1 matching 10 bases. CDR3 length: 13 amino acids. The V gene end was trimmed by 4 bases and the J gene end by 4 bases; junction bases not matched to a gene: 0. The germline V gene encodes CDR1 SGHTA and CDR2 FQGNSA. Here the CDR3 reads CASSWTGGETQYF. The CDR3 DNA is TGTGCCAGCAGCTGGACAGGGGGAGAGACCCAGTACTTC.

At least ten counts were recorded for this clonotype. V gene TRBV7-2 combines with J gene TRBJ1-5, with D unclear. Germline loops: CDR1 SGHTA, CDR2 FQGNSA. V shed 1 base and J shed 5 bases, with 6 bases lying between them. The CDR3 loop spans 13 amino acids. CDR3 bases: TGTGCCAGCAGCTTAGGGATGGATCAGCCCCAGCATTTT. Translation: CASSLGMDQPQHF.